The sequence of this T cell receptor beta chain was determined in a study of T-cell reconstitution after alpha-beta-depleted transplantation in children (dated by TCRdb to 2016 to 2017). Study-level background: The study quantitatively tracked T-cell immune reconstitution after TCRalphabeta/CD19-depleted allogeneic hematopoietic cell transplantation in children using TCR repertoire profiling.

At least ten counts were recorded for this clonotype. Its target antigen remains unknown. The input lacks base qualities; no much larger clone sits a single base away. Libraries were built with PCR. Reads for this sample came from an Illumina HiSeq 2500. To normalize quantification of the TCRbeta repertoire, the TCR libraries were built with molecular barcoding that relied on unique molecular identifiers. In TCRdb, the public reads were trimmed at Q25 with fastp and aligned with MiXCR, with productive beta chains retained. Duplicate CDR3 protein sequences are folded into a single record with the most common DNA and genes. The sample data list about 240,000 distinct CDR3 sequences, and around 12% of these were observed just once. Of the sample, 2% to 3% falls within the top ten clones. CDR1 and CDR2 are read off the germline V gene as LGHNA and YSLEER. The germline ends are 11 bases apart after V is trimmed by 0 bases and J by 4 bases. Reading from cysteine to phenylalanine, the CDR3 counts 15 amino acids. Only the CDR3 DNA is retained, 45 bases long and in frame from the first base.

The chain employs TRBV4-3 and TRBJ2-3; no D gene can be assigned with confidence. The receptor comes from a human donor who donated a stem cell graft to a child with acute lymphoblastic leukemia. The specimen comprised PBMCs from the stem cell graft donor, sampled from the stem cell graft. The base sequence is TGCGCCAGCAGCCAAGACCCGAAAGGGCCAGATACGCAGTATTTT. The encoded protein is CASSQDPKGPDTQYF.